These T cell receptor beta chains were read from a single sample in a study of cytomegalovirus exposure and HLA in healthy donors. Assay used: immunoSEQ multiplex PCR; TCRdb lists only in-frame clones, some missing. The table has 150,000 to 200,000 clones, about 80% seen once. Sample: PBMCs. These receptors came from a woman aged 45-60 years in good health and CMV-seropositive. The CDR3 runs from the conserved cysteine through the conserved F or W. The D gene is left open where the match is weak. Only some rows state a clone size, as once, few, many or a class for expanded clones.

>NA|NA|TRBJ1-4|TRBV9
CASSLRDSDEKLFF
TGTGCCAGCAGCCTCCGGGACTCAGATGAAAAACTGTTTTTT
>NA|NA|TRBJ2-1|TRBV9
CASSPRGGDSYNEQFF
TGTGCCAGCTCCCCTAGAGGCGGGGACTCCTACAATGAGCAGTTCTTC
>NA|NA|TRBJ1-5|TRBV6-1
CASSERADSNQPQHF
TGTGCCAGCAGTGAGCGGGCAGATAGCAATCAGCCCCAGCATTTT
>NA|NA|TRBJ2-7|TRBV7-8
CASSLVVGYEQYF
TGTGCCAGCAGCTTAGTGGTCGGGTACGAGCAGTACTTC
>NA|TRBD1|TRBJ1-5|TRBV19
CASTHRGGSNQPQHF
TGTGCCAGTACCCACAGGGGTGGTAGCAATCAGCCCCAGCATTTT
>NA|NA|TRBJ2-7|TRBV27
CASRRLGATYEQYF
TGTGCCAGCAGGCGTTTGGGGGCTACCTACGAGCAGTACTTC
>NA|NA|TRBJ2-7|TRBV7-9
CASSPLALLGSYEQYF
TGTGCCAGCAGCCCGTTAGCGTTGCTGGGCTCCTACGAGCAGTACTTC
>NA|NA|TRBJ2-1|TRBV18
CASSSTTEKTYNEQFF
TGTGCCAGCTCATCTACGACTGAAAAAACCTACAATGAGCAGTTCTTC
>NA|TRBD2|TRBJ2-2|TRBV10-1
CASSEYRTSRNTGELFF
TGCGCCAGCAGTGAGTATAGGACTAGCAGGAACACCGGGGAGCTGTTTTTT
>NA|NA|TRBJ1-1|TRBV7-2
CASSSRGQRNTEAFF
TGTGCCAGCAGCTCTCGCGGACAGAGAAACACTGAAGCTTTCTTT
>NA|TRBD2|TRBJ2-3|TRBV5-5
CASRGTSGLSTDTQYF
TGTGCCAGCAGAGGGACTAGCGGGCTTAGCACAGATACGCAGTATTTT
>NA|NA|TRBJ1-2|TRBV28
CASRLSDGYTF
TGTGCCAGCAGGTTGTCGGATGGCTACACCTTC
>few|NA|TRBJ2-7|TRBV4-1
CASSQGPDYYEQYF
TGCGCCAGCAGCCAAGGGCCGGACTACTACGAGCAGTACTTC
>NA|NA|TRBJ1-2|TRBV4-3
CASSQERESNYGYTF
TGCGCCAGCAGCCAAGAAAGGGAGAGTAACTATGGCTACACCTTC
>once|NA|TRBJ2-1|TRBV5-1
CASSLGTYNEQFF
TGCGCCAGCAGCTTGGGAACATACAATGAGCAGTTCTTC
>NA|TRBD2|TRBJ2-1|TRBV10-1
CASSDWSSGRVEQFF
TGCGCCAGCAGTGACTGGAGTAGCGGGAGGGTAGAGCAGTTCTTC
>NA|NA|TRBJ2-3|TRBV11-2
CASSLARDTQYF
TGTGCCAGCAGCTTAGCCCGGGATACGCAGTATTTT
>NA|NA|TRBJ2-7|TRBV19
CASSYKPGHTYEQYF
TGTGCCAGTAGTTACAAACCGGGACACACCTACGAGCAGTACTTC
>NA|NA|TRBJ1-3|TRBV7-2
CASSLTPGNSGNTIYF
TGTGCCAGCAGCTTAACGCCAGGGAACTCTGGAAACACCATATATTTT
>NA|NA|TRBJ1-6|TRBV10-1
CASSESTAGPLHF
TGCGCCAGCAGTGAGTCGACTGCCGGACCCCTCCACTTT
>NA|NA|TRBJ2-7|TRBV5-1
CATTQLSTGEQYF
TGCGCCACCACCCAACTATCTACAGGCGAGCAGTACTTC
>NA|TRBD1|TRBJ2-3|TRBV10-2
CASSDRDRGFHTDTQYF
TGCGCCAGCAGTGATCGGGACAGGGGATTTCACACAGATACGCAGTATTTT
>few|TRBD1|TRBJ2-4|TRBV5-6
CASSFGQGAWNIQYF
TGTGCCAGCAGCTTCGGACAGGGGGCCTGGAACATTCAGTACTTC
>few|TRBD2|TRBJ2-7|TRBV6-5
CASSWGTSTHEQYF
TGTGCCAGCAGTTGGGGGACTAGCACCCACGAGCAGTACTTC
>NA|TRBD1|TRBJ1-2|TRBV19
CASSPGQSRYGYTF
TGTGCCAGTAGCCCGGGACAGAGCCGCTATGGCTACACCTTC
>NA|TRBD1|TRBJ2-1|TRBV2
CASGLQGASYNEQFF
TGTGCCAGCGGCTTACAGGGGGCCTCCTACAATGAGCAGTTCTTC
>NA|NA|TRBJ2-2|TRBV5-6
CASSVGMRRGELFF
TGTGCCAGCAGCGTCGGGATGCGGCGCGGGGAGCTGTTTTTT
>NA|NA|TRBJ2-3|TRBV29-1
CSSESRGNSREQYF
TGCAGCTCCGAGTCCCGGGGAAATTCTCGTGAGCAGTATTTT
>NA|TRBD1|TRBJ2-7|TRBV29-1
CSVGGDRGLYEQYF
TGCAGCGTTGGGGGGGACAGGGGGCTATACGAGCAGTACTTC
>NA|NA|TRBJ1-1|TRBV18
CASSPPGAGGAFF
TGTGCCAGCTCACCCCCAGGGGCCGGAGGAGCTTTCTTT
>NA|NA|TRBJ1-3|TRBV28
CASSSPEGAGNTIYF
TGTGCCAGCAGTTCCCCCGAGGGAGCTGGAAACACCATATATTTT
>NA|NA|TRBJ2-7|TRBV18
CASSPGLGREYDF
TGTGCCAGCTCACCTGGCCTCGGGCGGGAATATGACTTC
>NA|TRBD2|TRBJ2-1|TRBV28
CASSGGLAGGNEQFF
TGTGCCAGCAGTGGTGGACTAGCGGGGGGGAATGAGCAGTTCTTC
>NA|TRBD1|TRBJ2-3|TRBV18
CASSRDRITYTDTQYF
TGTGCCAGCTCACGGGACAGGATAACCTACACAGATACGCAGTATTTT
>NA|TRBD1|TRBJ1-1|TRBV6-5
CASSRQGSGTEAFF
TGTGCCAGCAGTCGACAGGGGTCGGGCACTGAAGCTTTCTTT
>NA|TRBD1|TRBJ2-5|TRBV19
CASSRQGAYQETQYF
TGTGCCAGTAGCCGACAGGGGGCGTACCAAGAGACCCAGTACTTC
>NA|NA|TRBJ2-1|TRBV7-9
CASSLARRGTTWNEQFF
TGTGCCAGCAGCTTAGCGCGCAGGGGCACTACATGGAATGAGCAGTTCTTC
>few|NA|TRBJ1-1|TRBV5-4
CASSFTIGGTEAFF
TGTGCCAGCAGTTTCACCATCGGCGGCACTGAAGCTTTCTTT
>NA|NA|TRBJ2-3|TRBV29-1
CSVEITGIDTQYF
TGCAGCGTTGAAATTACAGGAATAGATACGCAGTATTTT
>NA|TRBD2|TRBJ2-1|TRBV15
CATSRPRTGGNEQFF
TGTGCCACCAGCAGACCCCGGACGGGGGGTAATGAGCAGTTCTTC
>NA|TRBD1|TRBJ2-7|TRBV27
CASSSGTGGKQYF
TGTGCCAGCAGTTCAGGGACAGGGGGCAAGCAGTACTTC
>NA|NA|TRBJ1-1|TRBV5-5
CASSLSGTRNTEAFF
TGTGCCAGCAGCTTGTCCGGGACAAGAAACACTGAAGCTTTCTTT
>NA|TRBD2|TRBJ2-7|TRBV5-4
CASSLSGGAYEQYF
TGTGCCAGCAGCCTGAGCGGGGGGGCCTACGAGCAGTACTTC
>NA|TRBD2|TRBJ2-5|TRBV6-1
CASSGGGWYQETQYF
TGTGCCAGCAGTGGCGGGGGTTGGTACCAAGAGACCCAGTACTTC
>NA|NA|TRBJ2-2|TRBV6-4
CASKAEEWSTGELFF
TGTGCCAGCAAAGCGGAGGAGTGGAGCACCGGGGAGCTGTTTTTT
>NA|NA|TRBJ2-7|TRBV27
CASSLLGASSYEQYF
TGTGCCAGCAGTTTATTGGGGGCGAGCTCCTACGAGCAGTACTTC
>NA|TRBD1|TRBJ1-6|TRBV9
CASTPGQGDFSPLHF
TGTGCCAGCACCCCGGGGCAGGGGGATTTCTCACCCCTCCACTTT
>NA|TRBD1|TRBJ2-7|TRBV10-3
CAIRRQGDEQYF
TGTGCCATCAGAAGACAGGGGGACGAGCAGTACTTC
>NA|TRBD2|TRBJ2-7|TRBV2
CASTPGGVGYEQYF
TGTGCCAGCACTCCCGGGGGGGTCGGGTACGAGCAGTACTTC
>few|NA|TRBJ1-3|TRBV19
CASSPVGGSGNTIYF
TGTGCCAGTAGTCCGGTCGGGGGGTCTGGAAACACCATATATTTT
>NA|NA|TRBJ2-1|TRBV9
CASSVAGADEQFF
TGTGCCAGCAGCGTAGCAGGGGCAGACGAGCAGTTCTTC
>NA|TRBD2|TRBJ2-7|TRBV7-2
CASSLLAGATYEQYF
TGTGCCAGCAGCCTTCTAGCGGGGGCGACCTACGAGCAGTACTTC
>NA|NA|TRBJ2-3|TRBV6-1
CASSVVWGDSTDTQYF
TGTGCCAGCAGTGTGGTTTGGGGGGATAGCACAGATACGCAGTATTTT
>NA|NA|TRBJ1-4|TRBV4-3
CASSQEGGRGGEKLFF
TGCGCCAGCAGCCAAGAAGGCGGCAGGGGCGGTGAAAAACTGTTTTTT
>NA|NA|TRBJ1-1|TRBV5-1
CASSLVGRPNTEAFF
TGCGCCAGCAGCTTGGTGGGCAGACCGAACACTGAAGCTTTCTTT
>NA|TRBD1|TRBJ2-2|TRBV4-3
CASSQEAAGGTGELFF
TGCGCCAGCAGCCAAGAGGCGGCAGGGGGCACCGGGGAGCTGTTTTTT
>once|TRBD1|TRBJ1-4|TRBV19
CASSDWTGASNEKLFF
TGTGCCAGTAGTGACTGGACAGGGGCTTCTAATGAAAAACTGTTTTTT
>NA|NA|TRBJ1-1|TRBV25-1
CASSDGLNTEAFF
TGTGCCAGCAGTGACGGGTTGAACACTGAAGCTTTCTTT
>NA|NA|TRBJ2-1|TRBV9
CASSVDPGVSGGEQFF
TGTGCCAGCAGCGTAGATCCGGGAGTTTCTGGCGGTGAGCAGTTCTTC